The following is a T cell receptor (beta chain) sequence with its context. This record belongs to a study of blood T cell repertoires in COVID-19. Trimming took off 2 bases at V and 0 bases at J, with 8 bases between the two ends. This CDR3 is 15 amino acids long. Per germline, CDR1 SGHNT and CDR2 YYREEE (reference sequence). Authors' processing steps: Estimation of nucleated cell counts relied on the amplification of reference gene primers. The repertoire was sequenced with immunoSEQ multiplex PCR; TCRdb's copy has only in-frame clones and lacks some. The DNA gave D and trimming, while V, J and clone size come from that table. In the table there are about 110,000 clones, about 85% of which are singletons.

The material sequenced was peripheral blood. This rearrangement joins TRBV5-4 to TRBJ1-4; the D gene is possibly TRBD1 (6 bases). The TCR sequence derives from a human donor in a cohort sampled during active COVID-19. This chain's CDR3 is CASSLQGATNEKLFF. The CDR3 DNA is TGTGCCAGCAGCTTACAGGGAGCAACTAATGAAAAACTGTTTTTT.